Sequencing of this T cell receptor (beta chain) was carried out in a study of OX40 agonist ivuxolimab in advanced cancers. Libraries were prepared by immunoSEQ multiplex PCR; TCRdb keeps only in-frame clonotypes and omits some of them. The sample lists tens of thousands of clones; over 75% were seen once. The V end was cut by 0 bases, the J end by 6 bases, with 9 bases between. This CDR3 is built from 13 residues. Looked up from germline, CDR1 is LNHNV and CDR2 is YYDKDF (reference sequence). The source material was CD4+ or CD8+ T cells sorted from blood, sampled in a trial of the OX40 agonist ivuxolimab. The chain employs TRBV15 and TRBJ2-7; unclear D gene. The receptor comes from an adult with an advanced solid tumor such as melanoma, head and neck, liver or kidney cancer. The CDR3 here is CATSRDLAGEQYF. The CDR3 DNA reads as TGTGCCACCAGCAGAGATTTGGCTGGCGAGCAGTACTTC.